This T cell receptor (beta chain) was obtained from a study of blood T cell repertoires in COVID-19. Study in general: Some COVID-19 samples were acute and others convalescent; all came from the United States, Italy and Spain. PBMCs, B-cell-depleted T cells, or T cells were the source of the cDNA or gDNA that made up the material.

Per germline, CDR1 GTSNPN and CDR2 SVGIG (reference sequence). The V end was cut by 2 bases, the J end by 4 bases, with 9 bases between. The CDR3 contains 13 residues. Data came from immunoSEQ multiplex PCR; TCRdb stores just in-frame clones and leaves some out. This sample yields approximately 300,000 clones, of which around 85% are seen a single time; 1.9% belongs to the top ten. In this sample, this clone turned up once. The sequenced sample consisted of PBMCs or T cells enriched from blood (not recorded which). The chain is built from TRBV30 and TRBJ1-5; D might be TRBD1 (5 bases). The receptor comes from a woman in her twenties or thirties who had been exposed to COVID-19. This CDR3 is CAWSWAGNQPQHF. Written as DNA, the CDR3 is TGTGCCTGGAGTTGGGCAGGGAATCAGCCCCAGCATTTT.